This TCR beta chain was documented in a study of CD8 T cells in ankylosing spondylitis. On this clonotype: Antigen unknown.

Quantitative barcoded 5'-RACE was used to prepare TCR beta libraries. TCRdb fed the 5' RACE reads into MiXCR, producing one record per CDR3 protein. The sample contains roughly 440,000 distinct CDR3 sequences, 15% to 20% of which appear only once. Notes on the study in general: Seven to nine highly homologous variants formed a TCR beta motif that appeared characteristic of ankylosing spondylitis blood. Disease-associated clones were CD8+ and fairly uncommon in peripheral blood. Past research had described some motif variants in reactive arthritis synovial fluid and blood.

Sequencing was carried out using blood, either unsorted or a sorted T cell fraction (not recorded which). This receptor was obtained from a male donor with ankylosing spondylitis.

CDR3 amino acids: CASSSEIRQRRGNTIYF. The CDR3 DNA reads as TGTGCCAGTAGTTCCGAGATACGACAGAGAAGAGGAAACACCATATATTTT. V gene TRBV19 combines with J gene TRBJ1-3, with a weak D call TRBD1 (5 bases). V lost 5 bases, J lost 4 bases, and 21 bases lay in between. The CDR3 sequence is 17 residues long. Germline V gives CDR1 LNHDA, CDR2 SQIVND (reference sequence).